The 13 T cell receptor beta chains below were found in one sample sequenced in a study of response to subunit inactivated influenza vaccine. TCRdb re-called the RT-PCR reads with MiXCR, one entry per CDR3 protein. The data show about 170,000 distinct CDR3 sequences, approximately 12% seen once. The sample was also linked to a second study, of T cells expressing NK-cell markers. That publication notes: Libraries used 5'RACE template switching adding universal primer site and UMIs.

Specimen: CD8+ T cells sorted from PBMCs, collected roughly 12 days after vaccination. The origin of the receptors is a man aged 50-59 years who received an inactivated influenza vaccine.

J is TRBJ2-7 and V is TRBV6-5; 10 bases are shared with TRBD1. Losses at the gene ends were 2 bases for V and 5 bases for J; bases not matched to a gene: 6. Germline-derived CDR1 and CDR2 are MNHEY and SVGAGI. CDR3 length: 15 amino acids. CDR3 amino acids: CASSYPGTGAHEQYF. CDR3 bases: TGTGCCAGCAGTTACCCCGGGACAGGGGCCCACGAGCAGTACTTC.

This clonotype appeared a few times. The genes are TRBV11-2 and TRBJ2-7; a weak D match, TRBD1 (5 bases). The CDR3 covers 14 residues. Germline V gene data show CDR1 as SGHAT and CDR2 as FQNNGV. V shed 0 bases and J shed 3 bases, with 9 bases lying between them. The CDR3 here is CASSLDRQIYEQYF. The CDR3 coding sequence is TGTGCCAGCAGCTTAGATCGACAGATCTACGAGCAGTACTTC.

This chain uses TRBV25-1 with TRBJ1-1; D is unresolved. The CDR3 is made up of 13 amino acids. Germline V CDR1 and CDR2: MGHDK, SYGVNS. V was clipped by 5 bases and J by 7 bases, with 14 bases between them. CDR3 sequence: CASSPHPQGEAFF. The CDR3, as DNA: TGTGCCAGCAGTCCCCACCCTCAAGGTGAAGCTTTCTTT.

This clonotype was detected only a few times. This rearrangement joins TRBV29-1 to TRBJ2-7, with D possibly being TRBD1 (6 bases). The CDR3 totals 11 residues. Trimming took 7 bases from V and 4 from J, leaving 11 bases between them. From germline, CDR1 is SQVTM and CDR2 ANQGSEA. In nucleotides, the CDR3 is TGCAGCGGACAGAGGGGGTACGAGCAGTACTTC. This gives the protein CSGQRGYEQYF.

The CDR3 nucleotides are TGCGCCAGCAGCCAAGAGGGAGAGCGCGACAATGAGCAGTTCTTC. Protein product: CASSQEGERDNEQFF. The chain employs TRBV4-3 and TRBJ2-1; D perhaps matches TRBD2 (5 bases). The length of the CDR3 is 15 residues. V was pared by 0 bases and J by 5 bases, with 11 bases between. Germline lookup yields CDR1 LGHNA and CDR2 YSLEER.

In its sample, this clonotype was seen a few times. V is TRBV25-1 and J is TRBJ2-3; D gene unclear. This CDR3 is 16 amino acids long. Germline V CDR1 and CDR2: MGHDK, SYGVNS. V was pared by 2 bases and J by 0 bases, with 12 bases between. CDR3 DNA sequence: TGTGCCAGCAGTGAAGGGCTCGGGTCCAGCACAGATACGCAGTATTTT. Its protein product is CASSEGLGSSTDTQYF.

V usage is TRBV7-9 and J usage is TRBJ2-1, with TRBD2 matching over 13 bases. The trim removed 6 bases at V and 8 bases at J, leaving 10 bases unmatched. Germline V gives CDR1 SEHNR, CDR2 FQNEAQ (reference sequence). The CDR3 consists of 16 residues. For the CDR3, the DNA is TGTGCCAGCAGACCGGAACTAGCGGGAGGGCCTCATGAGCAGTTCTTC. Protein product: CASRPELAGGPHEQFF.

The chain combines TRBV28 with TRBJ1-1, with D uncertain. In germline, CDR1 is MDHEN, CDR2 SYDVKM. Trimming pared 5 bases from V and 0 bases from J, leaving 16 bases between. The CDR3 has 16 residues. CDR3 in DNA: TGTGCCAGCAGTACCAGACACTTCCCTATGAACACTGAAGCTTTCTTT. Protein: CASSTRHFPMNTEAFF.

The gene calls are TRBV2 and TRBJ2-7; no clear D gene. V shed 1 base and J shed 0 bases, with 10 bases lying between them. Germline V lookup: CDR1 SNHLY, CDR2 FYNNEI. CDR3 length: 15 residues. CDR3 coding DNA: TGTGCCAGCAGTGAAGTGACCGCCAGCTCCTACGAGCAGTACTTC. It specifies CASSEVTASSYEQYF.

The genes are TRBV15 and TRBJ2-7; no reliable D call. The germline V and J ends were trimmed by 6 bases and 3 bases, with 12 bases remaining between them. The CDR3 covers 13 residues. Germline CDR1 and CDR2: LNHNV and YYDKDF (reference sequence). CDR3 amino acids: CATRRTVDYEQYF. CDR3 nucleotides: TGTGCCACCAGGAGGACGGTAGACTACGAGCAGTACTTC. Full variable domain (missing parts from reference TRBV15 and TRBJ2-7): DAMVIQNPRYQVTQFGKPVTLSCSQTLNHNVMYWYQQKSSQAPKLLFHYYDKDFNNEADTPDNFQSRRPNTSFCFLDIRSPGLGDTAMYLCATRRTVDYEQYFGPGTRLTVT.

V and J are TRBV29-1 and TRBJ2-7; D may be TRBD2 (6 bases). The ends were cut back, 4 bases at V and 0 bases at J, with 16 bases in the middle. CDR3 length equals 15 residues. Per germline, CDR1 SQVTM and CDR2 ANQGSEA. In nucleotides, the CDR3 is TGCAGCGTTGGCTCGTTCGGGAGACGCTCCTACGAGCAGTACTTC. It encodes CSVGSFGRRSYEQYF.

This clonotype came up a few times. The chain links TRBV28 to TRBJ1-1; no clear D gene. The V end lost 4 bases, the J end lost 2 bases, and 14 bases lay between the germline ends. The germline V gene has CDR1 MDHEN and CDR2 SYDVKM. This CDR3 has 15 residues. CDR3 DNA: TGTGCCAGCAGTTCGTGGGAACACACCAACACTGAAGCTTTCTTT. Translating gives CASSSWEHTNTEAFF.

This clonotype was detected ten times or more. The chain has TRBV29-1 and TRBJ2-7; no definite D call. The CDR3 spans 13 residues. Germline values: CDR1 SQVTM, CDR2 ANQGSEA. Trimming removed 7 bases at V and 1 base at J, with 14 bases between. CDR3 sequence reads: CSAIPHTSYEQYF. In DNA form, the CDR3 reads TGCAGCGCCATCCCCCATACTTCCTACGAGCAGTACTTC.